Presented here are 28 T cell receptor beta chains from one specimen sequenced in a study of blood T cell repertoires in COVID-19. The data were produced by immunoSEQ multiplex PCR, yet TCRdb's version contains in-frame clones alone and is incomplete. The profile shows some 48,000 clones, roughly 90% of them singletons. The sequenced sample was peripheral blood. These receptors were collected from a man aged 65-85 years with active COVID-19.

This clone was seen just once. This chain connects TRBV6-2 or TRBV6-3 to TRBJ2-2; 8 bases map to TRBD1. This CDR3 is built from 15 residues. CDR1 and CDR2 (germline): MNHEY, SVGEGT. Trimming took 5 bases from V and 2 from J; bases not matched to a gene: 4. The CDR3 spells CASSQQGDNTGELFF. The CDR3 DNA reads TGTGCCAGCAGTCAACAGGGGGACAACACCGGGGAGCTGTTTTTT.

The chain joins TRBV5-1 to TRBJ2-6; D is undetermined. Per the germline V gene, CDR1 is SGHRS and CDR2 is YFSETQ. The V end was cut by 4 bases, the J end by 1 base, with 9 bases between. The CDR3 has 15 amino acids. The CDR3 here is CASSQTSSGANVLTF. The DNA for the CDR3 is TGCGCCAGCAGCCAGACATCTTCTGGGGCCAACGTCCTGACTTTC.

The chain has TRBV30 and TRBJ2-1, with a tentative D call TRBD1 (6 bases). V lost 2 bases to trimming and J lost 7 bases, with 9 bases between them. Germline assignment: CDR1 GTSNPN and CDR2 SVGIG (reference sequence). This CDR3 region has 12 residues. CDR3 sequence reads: CAWSRQGNEQFF. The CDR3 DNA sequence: TGTGCCTGGAGTAGGCAGGGGAATGAGCAGTTCTTC.

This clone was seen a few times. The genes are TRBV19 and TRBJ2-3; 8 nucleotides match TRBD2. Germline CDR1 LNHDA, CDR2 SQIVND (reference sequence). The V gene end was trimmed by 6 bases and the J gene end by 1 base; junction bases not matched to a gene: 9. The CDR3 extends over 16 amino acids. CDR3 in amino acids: CASRRFSTSGTDTQYF. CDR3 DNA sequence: TGTGCCAGTAGGAGATTCTCGACTAGCGGCACAGATACGCAGTATTTT.

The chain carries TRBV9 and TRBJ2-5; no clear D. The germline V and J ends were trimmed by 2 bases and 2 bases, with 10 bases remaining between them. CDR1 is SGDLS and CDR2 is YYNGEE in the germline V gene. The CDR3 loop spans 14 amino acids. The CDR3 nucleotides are TGTGCCAGCAGCGTGACCCTCGGGCAAGAGACCCAGTACTTC. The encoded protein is CASSVTLGQETQYF.

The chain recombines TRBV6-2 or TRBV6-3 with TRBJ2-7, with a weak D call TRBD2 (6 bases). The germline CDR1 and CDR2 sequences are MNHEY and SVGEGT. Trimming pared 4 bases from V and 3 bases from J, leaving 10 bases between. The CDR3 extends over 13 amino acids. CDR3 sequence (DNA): TGTGCCAGCAGTTCGACTAGTTACTACGAGCAGTACTTC. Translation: CASSSTSYYEQYF.

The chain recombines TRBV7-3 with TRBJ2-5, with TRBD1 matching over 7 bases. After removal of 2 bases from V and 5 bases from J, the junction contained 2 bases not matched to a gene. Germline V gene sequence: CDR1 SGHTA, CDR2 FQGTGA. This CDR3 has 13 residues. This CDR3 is CASSLGQAETQYF. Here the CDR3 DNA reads TGTGCCAGCAGCTTAGGACAGGCTGAGACCCAGTACTTC. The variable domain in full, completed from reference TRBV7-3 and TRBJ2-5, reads GAGVSQTPSNKVTEKGKYVELRCDPISGHTALYWYRQSLGQGPEFLIYFQGTGAADDSGLPNDRFFAVRPEGSVSTLKIQRTERGDSAVYLCASSLGQAETQYFGPGTRLLVL.

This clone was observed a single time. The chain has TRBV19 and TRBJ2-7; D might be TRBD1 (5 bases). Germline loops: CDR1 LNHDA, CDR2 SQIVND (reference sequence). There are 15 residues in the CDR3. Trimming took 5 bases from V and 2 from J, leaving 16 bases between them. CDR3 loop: CASSFLSKGAYEQYF. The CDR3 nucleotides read TGTGCCAGTAGTTTCCTGTCCAAAGGGGCCTACGAGCAGTACTTC.

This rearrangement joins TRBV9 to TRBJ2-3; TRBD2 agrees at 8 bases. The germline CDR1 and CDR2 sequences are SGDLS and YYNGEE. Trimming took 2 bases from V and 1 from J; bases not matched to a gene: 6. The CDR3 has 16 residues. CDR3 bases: TGTGCCAGCAGCGTTAAAGCGGGGGTCCGCACAGATACGCAGTATTTT. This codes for CASSVKAGVRTDTQYF.

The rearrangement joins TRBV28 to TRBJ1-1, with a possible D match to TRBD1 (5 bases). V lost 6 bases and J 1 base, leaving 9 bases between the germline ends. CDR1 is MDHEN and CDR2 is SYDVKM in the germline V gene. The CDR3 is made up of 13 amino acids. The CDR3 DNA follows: TGTGCCAGCAGGGGGCGGGGGAACACTGAAGCTTTCTTT. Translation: CASRGRGNTEAFF.

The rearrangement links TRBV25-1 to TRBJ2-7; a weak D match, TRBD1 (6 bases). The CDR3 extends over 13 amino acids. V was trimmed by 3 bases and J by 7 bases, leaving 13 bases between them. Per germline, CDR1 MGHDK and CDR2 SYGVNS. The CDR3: CASSETGMGEQYF. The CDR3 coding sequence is TGTGCCAGCAGTGAGACAGGAATGGGGGAGCAGTACTTC.

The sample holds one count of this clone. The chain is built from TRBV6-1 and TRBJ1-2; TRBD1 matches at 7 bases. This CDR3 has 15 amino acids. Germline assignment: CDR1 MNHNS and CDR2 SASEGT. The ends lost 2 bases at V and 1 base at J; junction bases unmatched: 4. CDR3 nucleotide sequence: TGTGCCAGCAGTGAAACCGGGACAGTTAACTATGGCTACACCTTC. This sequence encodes CASSETGTVNYGYTF.

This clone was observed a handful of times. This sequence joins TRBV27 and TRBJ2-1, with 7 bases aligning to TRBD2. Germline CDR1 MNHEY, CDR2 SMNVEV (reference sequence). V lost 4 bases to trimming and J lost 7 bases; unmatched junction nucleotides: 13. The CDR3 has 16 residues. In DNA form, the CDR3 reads TGTGCCAGCAGTTCCTTATTTGCGGGAGAGGGGAATGAGCAGTTCTTC. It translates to CASSSLFAGEGNEQFF.

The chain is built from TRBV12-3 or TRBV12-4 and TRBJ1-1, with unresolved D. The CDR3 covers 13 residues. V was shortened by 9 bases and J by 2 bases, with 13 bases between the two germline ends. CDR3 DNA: TGTGCCAGTCGTACACAGCTAAACACTGAAGCTTTCTTT. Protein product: CASRTQLNTEAFF.

CDR3: CASSQAGRMGETQYF. CDR3 DNA sequence: TGTGCCAGCAGCCAGGCTGGGAGGATGGGAGAGACCCAGTACTTC. V gene TRBV4-2 combines with J gene TRBJ2-5; the D gene is possibly TRBD2 (6 bases). V was cut by 3 bases and J by 4 bases, with 15 bases left in between. Germline-derived CDR1 and CDR2 are LGHNA and YNFKEQ. This CDR3 region has 15 residues.

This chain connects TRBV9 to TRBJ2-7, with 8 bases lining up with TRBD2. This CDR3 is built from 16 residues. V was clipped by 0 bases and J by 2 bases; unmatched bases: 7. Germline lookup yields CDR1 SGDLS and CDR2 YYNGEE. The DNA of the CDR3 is TGTGCCAGCAGCGTAGCCCCAGCGGGAGTGGCCTACGAGCAGTACTTC. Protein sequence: CASSVAPAGVAYEQYF.

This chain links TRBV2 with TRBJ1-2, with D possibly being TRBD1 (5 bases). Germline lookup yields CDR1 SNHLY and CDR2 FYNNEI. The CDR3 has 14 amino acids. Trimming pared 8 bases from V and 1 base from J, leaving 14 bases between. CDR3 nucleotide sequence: TGTGCCAGCGGTCGTGGGGGGAATAACTATGGCTACACCTTC. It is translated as CASGRGGNNYGYTF.

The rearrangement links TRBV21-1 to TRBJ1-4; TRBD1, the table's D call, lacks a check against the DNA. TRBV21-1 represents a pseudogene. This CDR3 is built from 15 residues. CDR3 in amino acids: CASSTTGSNNEKLFF. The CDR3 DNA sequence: TGTGCCAGCAGCACAACAGGGTCCAATAATGAAAAACTGTTTTTT.

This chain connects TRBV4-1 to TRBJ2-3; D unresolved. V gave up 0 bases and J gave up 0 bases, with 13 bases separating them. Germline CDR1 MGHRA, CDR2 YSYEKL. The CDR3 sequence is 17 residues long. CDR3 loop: CASSQDRGRPSTDTQYF. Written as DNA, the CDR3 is TGCGCCAGCAGCCAAGATCGAGGTCGGCCGAGCACAGATACGCAGTATTTT.

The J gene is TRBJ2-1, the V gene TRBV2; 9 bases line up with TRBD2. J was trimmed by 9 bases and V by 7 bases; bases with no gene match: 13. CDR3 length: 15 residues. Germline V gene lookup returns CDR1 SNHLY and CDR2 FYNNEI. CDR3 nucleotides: TGTGCCAGCAAAGACCGGCGGGAGGGCCTTCGTGAGCAGTTCTTC. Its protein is CASKDRREGLREQFF.

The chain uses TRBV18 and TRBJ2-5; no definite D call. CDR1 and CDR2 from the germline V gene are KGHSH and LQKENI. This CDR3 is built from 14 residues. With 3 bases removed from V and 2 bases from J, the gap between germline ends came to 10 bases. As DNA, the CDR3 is TGTGCCAGCTCACCGAGAGACTTGCAAGAGACCCAGTACTTC. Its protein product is CASSPRDLQETQYF.

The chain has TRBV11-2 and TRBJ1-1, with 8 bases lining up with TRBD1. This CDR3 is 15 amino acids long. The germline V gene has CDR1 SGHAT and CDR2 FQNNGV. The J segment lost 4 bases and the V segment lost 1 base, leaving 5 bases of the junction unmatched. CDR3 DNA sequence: TGTGCCAGCAGCTTAGCGCAGGGGGCGGGCACTGAAGCTTTCTTT. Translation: CASSLAQGAGTEAFF.

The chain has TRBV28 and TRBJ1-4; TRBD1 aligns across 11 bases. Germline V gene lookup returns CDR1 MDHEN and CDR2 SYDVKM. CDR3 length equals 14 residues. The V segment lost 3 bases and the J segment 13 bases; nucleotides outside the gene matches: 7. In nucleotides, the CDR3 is TGTGCCAGCAGTTTGGACAGGGGGCAGGGGGGACTGTTTTTT. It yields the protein CASSLDRGQGGLFF. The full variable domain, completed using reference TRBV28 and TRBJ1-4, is DVKVTQSSRYLVKRTGEKVFLECVQDMDHENMFWYRQDPGLGLRLIYFSYDVKMKEKGDIPEGYSVSREKKERFSLILESASTNQTSMYLCASSLDRGQGGLFFGSGTQLSVL.

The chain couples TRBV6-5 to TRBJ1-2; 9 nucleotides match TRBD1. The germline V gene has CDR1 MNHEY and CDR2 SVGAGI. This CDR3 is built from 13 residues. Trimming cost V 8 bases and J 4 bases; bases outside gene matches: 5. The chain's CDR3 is CASRSTGGYGYTF. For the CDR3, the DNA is TGTGCCAGCCGGTCGACAGGGGGCTATGGCTACACCTTC.

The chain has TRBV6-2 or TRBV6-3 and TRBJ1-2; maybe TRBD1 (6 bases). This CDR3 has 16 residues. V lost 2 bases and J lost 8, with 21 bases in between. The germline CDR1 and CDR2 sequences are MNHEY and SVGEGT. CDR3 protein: CASSYPPQQGRRGYTF. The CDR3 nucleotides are TGTGCCAGCAGTTACCCTCCCCAACAGGGACGGCGCGGCTACACCTTC.

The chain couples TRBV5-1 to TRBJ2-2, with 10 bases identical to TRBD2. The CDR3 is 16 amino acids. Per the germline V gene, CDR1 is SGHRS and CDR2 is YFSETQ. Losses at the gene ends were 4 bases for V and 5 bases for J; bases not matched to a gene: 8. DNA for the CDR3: TGCGCCAGCAGCGTTACCGGGACTAGCGCGACCGGGGAGCTGTTTTTT. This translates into CASSVTGTSATGELFF.

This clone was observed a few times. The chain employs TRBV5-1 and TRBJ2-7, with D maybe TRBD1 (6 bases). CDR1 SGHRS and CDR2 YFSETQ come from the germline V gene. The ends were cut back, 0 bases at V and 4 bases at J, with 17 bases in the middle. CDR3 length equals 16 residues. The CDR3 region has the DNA TGCGCCAGCAGCTTGGGTCCCCAGGGGAGAGGGTACGAGCAGTACTTC. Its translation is CASSLGPQGRGYEQYF.

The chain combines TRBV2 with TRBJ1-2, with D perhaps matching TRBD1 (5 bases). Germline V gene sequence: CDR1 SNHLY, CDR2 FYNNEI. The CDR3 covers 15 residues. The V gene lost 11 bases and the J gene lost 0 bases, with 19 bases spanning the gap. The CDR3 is CAQHISRASNYGYTF. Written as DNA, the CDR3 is TGTGCCCAGCACATCTCCAGGGCCTCTAACTATGGCTACACCTTC.